This T cell receptor beta chain was sequenced in a study of response to subunit inactivated influenza vaccine. Study results and limitations: The study's authors posited that every seasonal influenza vaccination enlists few new T cells.

Concerning this clonotype itself: Its antigen is as yet unknown.

MiXCR was run by TCRdb on the RT-PCR reads, yielding one entry per CDR3 protein. Of 650,000 to 800,000 distinct CDR3 sequences in the sample, 15% to 20% were seen once. V gave up 5 bases and J gave up 4 bases; unmatched junction bases: 8. This CDR3 is built from 15 residues. Germline assignment: CDR1 SGHRS and CDR2 YFSETQ. This sequence joins TRBV5-1 and TRBJ2-1, with TRBD2 matching 8 bases. This TCR was recovered from a man aged 45 to 65 who received an inactivated influenza vaccine. The sequencing here drew on PBMCs from blood, taken about 5 days after vaccination. CDR3 bases: TGCGCCAGCAGACCCCCGGGACTAGAGTACAATGAGCAGTTCTTC. Translating gives CASRPPGLEYNEQFF.